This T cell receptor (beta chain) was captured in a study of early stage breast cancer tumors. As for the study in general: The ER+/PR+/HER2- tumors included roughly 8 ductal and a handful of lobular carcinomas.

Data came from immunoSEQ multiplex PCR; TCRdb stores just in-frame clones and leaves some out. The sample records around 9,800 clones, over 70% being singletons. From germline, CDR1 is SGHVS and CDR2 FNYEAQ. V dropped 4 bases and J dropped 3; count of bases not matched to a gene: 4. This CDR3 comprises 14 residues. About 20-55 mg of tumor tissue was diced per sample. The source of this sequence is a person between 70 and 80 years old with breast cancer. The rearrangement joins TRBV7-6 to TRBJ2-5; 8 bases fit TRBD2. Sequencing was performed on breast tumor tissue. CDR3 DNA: TGTGCCAGCAGCTCGGGGGGGATAGAAGAGACCCAGTACTTC. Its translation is CASSSGGIEETQYF.